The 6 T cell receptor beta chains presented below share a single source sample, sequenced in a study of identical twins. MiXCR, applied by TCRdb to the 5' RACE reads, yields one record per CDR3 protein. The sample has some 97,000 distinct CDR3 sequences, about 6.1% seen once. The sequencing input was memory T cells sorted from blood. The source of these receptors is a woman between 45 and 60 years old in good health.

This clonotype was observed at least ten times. Here the CDR3 reads CASSQDRGETQYF. The CDR3 DNA reads as TGTGCCAGCAGCCAAGATCGGGGGGAGACCCAGTACTTC. V gene TRBV3-1 combines with J gene TRBJ2-5; maybe TRBD2 (6 bases). Per germline, CDR1 LGHDT and CDR2 YNNKEL (reference sequence). The V and J ends lost 0 bases and 5 bases respectively, with 7 bases between them. This CDR3 contains 13 residues.

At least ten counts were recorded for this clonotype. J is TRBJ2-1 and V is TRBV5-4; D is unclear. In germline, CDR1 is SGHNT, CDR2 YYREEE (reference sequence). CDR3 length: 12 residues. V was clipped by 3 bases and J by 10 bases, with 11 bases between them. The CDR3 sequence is CASSSPKREQFF. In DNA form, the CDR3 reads TGTGCCAGCAGCTCCCCTAAACGAGAGCAGTTCTTC.

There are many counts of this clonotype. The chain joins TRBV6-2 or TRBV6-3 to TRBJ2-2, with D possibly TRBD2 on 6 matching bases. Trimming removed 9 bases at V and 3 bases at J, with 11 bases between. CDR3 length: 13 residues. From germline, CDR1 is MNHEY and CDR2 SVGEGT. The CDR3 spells CASTSIDTGELFF. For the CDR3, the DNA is TGTGCCAGTACTAGCATCGACACCGGGGAGCTGTTTTTT.

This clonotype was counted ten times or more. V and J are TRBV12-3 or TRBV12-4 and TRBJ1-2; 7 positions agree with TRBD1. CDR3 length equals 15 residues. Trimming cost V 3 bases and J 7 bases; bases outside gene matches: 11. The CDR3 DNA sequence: TGTGCCAGCAGTTTCGCCAGGGGGGACTCAGGTGGCTACACCTTC. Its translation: CASSFARGDSGGYTF.

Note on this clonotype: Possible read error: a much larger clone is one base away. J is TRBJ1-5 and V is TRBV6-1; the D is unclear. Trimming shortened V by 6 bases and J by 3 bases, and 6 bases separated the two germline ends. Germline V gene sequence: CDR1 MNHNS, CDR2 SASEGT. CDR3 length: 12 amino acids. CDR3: CASSPYNQPQHF. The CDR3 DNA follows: TGTGCCAGCAGCCCATACAATCAGCCCCAGCATTTT.

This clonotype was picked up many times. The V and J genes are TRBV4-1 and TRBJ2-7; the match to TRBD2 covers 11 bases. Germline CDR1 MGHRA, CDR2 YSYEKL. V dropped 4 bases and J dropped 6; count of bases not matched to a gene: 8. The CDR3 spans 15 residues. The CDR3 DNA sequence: TGCGCCAGCAGCCCCACTAGCGGGAGCCATCGCGAGCAGTACTTC. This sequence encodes CASSPTSGSHREQYF.